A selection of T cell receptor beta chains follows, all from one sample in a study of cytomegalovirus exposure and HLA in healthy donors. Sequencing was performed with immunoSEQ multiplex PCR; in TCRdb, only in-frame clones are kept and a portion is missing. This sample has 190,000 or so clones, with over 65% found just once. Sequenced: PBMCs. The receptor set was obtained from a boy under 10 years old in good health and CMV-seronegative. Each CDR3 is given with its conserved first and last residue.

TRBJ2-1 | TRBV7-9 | CASSSPGPRDRNEQFF
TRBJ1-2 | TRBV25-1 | CASSENGYGYTF
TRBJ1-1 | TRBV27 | CASRDTTEAFF
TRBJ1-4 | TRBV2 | CASRRGGEKLFF
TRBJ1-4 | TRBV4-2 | CASSRNAGADEKLFF
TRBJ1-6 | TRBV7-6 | CASSLVVRGDNSPLHF
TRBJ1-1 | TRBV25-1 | CASSERMGQNTEAFF
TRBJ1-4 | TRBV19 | CASSVGQLLFF
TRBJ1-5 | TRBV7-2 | CASSLRSGPYQPQHF
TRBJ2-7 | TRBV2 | CASSSETGAPYEQYF
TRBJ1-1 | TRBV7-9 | CASSLAQANTEAFF
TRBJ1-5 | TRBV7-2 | CASSQKVQGGPQPQHF
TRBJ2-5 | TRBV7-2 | CASSPDYIETQYF
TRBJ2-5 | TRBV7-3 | CASSLGGGRETQYF
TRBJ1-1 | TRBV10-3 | CAISATGLGTEAFF